The source of this TCR beta chain is a study of T cells in Graves' hyperthyroidism and ophthalmopathy. Study results and limitations: Blood also held most thyroid clonotypes expanded beyond 0.001.

TCR beta CDR3 regions were amplified from RNA. TCR CDR3 underwent first-round RT-PCR with the HTBI primer set. TCRdb recomputed calls from the multiplex PCR reads with MiXCR, one row per CDR3 protein. The sample yields approximately 640,000 distinct CDR3 sequences, around 16% seen once. CDR1 is KGHSH and CDR2 is LQKENI in the germline V gene. V was pared by 5 bases and J by 7 bases, with 7 bases of the junction left unmatched. This CDR3 has 16 amino acids. This clonotype has a count of ten or more. The antigen is unknown. No ophthalmopathy progression within 18 months constituted stable Graves' hyperthyroidism. Pregnant or lactating patients were excluded, as were those with uncontrolled infection or other autoimmune disease.

The chain links TRBV18 to TRBJ2-1, with 14 bases identical to TRBD2. The sample taken for sequencing was blood. This clonotype originated in a woman aged 25-40 years with Graves' hyperthyroidism. The DNA for the CDR3 is TGTGCCAGCTCATCGGGGACTAGCGGGAGTAGTAATGAGCAGTTCTTC. It encodes CASSSGTSGSSNEQFF.